This TCR beta chain is from a study of T cells after yellow fever vaccination. Study-wide results and limits: Researchers noted that a small share of clonotypes showed up in both CD4 and CD8 compartments. Reappearing after the booster were most of the clones from primary vaccination (roughly 96% CD4, 88% CD8).

The sample holds many counts of this clonotype. The antigen is unknown. A universal primer site and UMIs were added as TCR cDNA was made by 5'RACE template switching. TCRdb ran MiXCR on the 5' RACE reads and lists one entry per CDR3 protein. This repertoire shows 140,000 to 150,000 distinct CDR3 sequences, 6.6% found once; its top ten account for approximately 0.64%. Germline trimming cut 6 bases from V and 5 bases from J; bases unmatched to any gene: 5. The CDR3 covers 15 residues. CDR1 SGHTA and CDR2 FQGNSA come from the germline V gene. The input for sequencing was CD4+ T cells sorted from PBMCs, taken 10 days after the yellow fever booster vaccination. This TCR was sampled from a man younger than 40 who received the YFV17D yellow fever vaccine. The chain carries TRBV7-2 and TRBJ2-1; 12 bases match TRBD2. The CDR3 DNA follows: TGTGCCAGCAGGCTAGCGGGGGGGTACCACAATGAGCAGTTCTTC. Translation: CASRLAGGYHNEQFF.